This entry lists 4 T cell receptor beta chains sequenced from one sample in a study of blood T cells in healthy people across ages. A second roughly 7 to 11 cycle PCR used barcoded and J-beta primers. Using its own MiXCR run on the 5' RACE reads, TCRdb lists one record per CDR3 protein. The sample lists approximately 730,000 distinct CDR3 sequences, 40% to 45% occurring once. Sequenced input: blood. The source is a woman aged 60 to 75 in good health.

The chain uses TRBV20-1 and TRBJ2-1, with TRBD2 as a possible D gene (5 bases). This CDR3 is 14 amino acids long. Trimming stripped 4 bases from V and 0 bases from J, with 10 bases between. Germline CDR1 reads DFQATT; CDR2 reads SNEGSKA (reference sequence). CDR3 loop: CSAKSGRSYNEQFF. The CDR3 bases are TGCAGTGCTAAGAGCGGTCGCTCCTACAATGAGCAGTTCTTC.

This clonotype was detected a few times. The chain couples TRBV4-2 to TRBJ2-7; 15 positions agree with TRBD2. V lost 1 base and J lost 7; bases outside the gene matches: 2. In germline, CDR1 is LGHNA, CDR2 YNFKEQ. The CDR3 is 15 amino acids. The chain's CDR3 is CASSQGTSGGDEQYF. The CDR3 DNA follows: TGTGCCAGCAGCCAAGGGACTAGCGGGGGGGATGAGCAGTACTTC.

The chain carries TRBV28 and TRBJ1-2; the D gene is possibly TRBD1 (6 bases). This CDR3 region has 15 residues. Germline CDR1 and CDR2: MDHEN and SYDVKM. The V end was cut by 3 bases, the J end by 7 bases, with 18 bases between. The CDR3 sequence is CASSFPTRGGGGYTF. DNA for the CDR3: TGTGCCAGCAGTTTTCCGACTAGAGGGGGAGGTGGCTACACCTTC.

This rearrangement joins TRBV6-5 to TRBJ2-3, with 10 nucleotides matching TRBD1. The V gene's germline CDR1 is MNHEY and CDR2 SVGAGI. This CDR3 is 18 amino acids long. V lost 0 bases to trimming and J lost 6 bases; unmatched junction nucleotides: 12. The CDR3 reads CASSYSQGGTGDADTQYF. CDR3 sequence (DNA): TGTGCCAGCAGTTACTCGCAAGGGGGGACAGGGGACGCCGATACGCAGTATTTT.